A single sample gave rise to the 19 T cell receptor beta chains below, sequenced in a study of T cells in Graves' hyperthyroidism and ophthalmopathy. Regions amplified from RNA transcripts were the TCR beta CDR3 regions. The primer set for the first-round RT-PCR of the TCR CDR3 was HTBI. In TCRdb, the multiplex PCR reads were re-called with MiXCR into one record per CDR3 protein. Counted here are under 400,000 distinct CDR3 sequences, approximately 25% occurring once; the ten biggest clones make up 73%. Specimen: blood. The receptors here all came from a man aged 50 or older with Graves' hyperthyroidism.

V gene TRBV5-5 combines with J gene TRBJ2-7, with no clear D. This CDR3 contains 14 residues. Germline values: CDR1 SGHKS, CDR2 YYEKEE (reference sequence). The V end was cut by 2 bases, the J end by 4 bases, with 13 bases between. The CDR3 nucleotides are TGTGCCAGCAGCTTAGGGCATGAAACTTACGAGCAGTACTTC. Its protein is CASSLGHETYEQYF.

This clonotype was seen repeatedly, ten times or more. CDR3 sequence reads: CASSLDSSGNEQFF. CDR3 bases: TGCGCCAGCAGCTTGGACAGCAGCGGCAATGAGCAGTTCTTC. The J gene is TRBJ2-1, the V gene TRBV5-1; a weak D match, TRBD2 (5 bases). Germline loops: CDR1 SGHRS, CDR2 YFSETQ. V lost 0 bases, J lost 6 bases, and 10 bases lay in between. This CDR3 is built from 14 residues.

This clonotype has at least ten counts. The J gene is TRBJ2-1, the V gene TRBV7-3; TRBD2 aligns across 10 bases. Unmatched junction bases numbered 13, after V lost 5 bases and J lost 0 bases. The germline CDR1 and CDR2 sequences are SGHTA and FQGTGA. This CDR3 contains 19 residues. CDR3: CASSPLPGTSDPSYNEQFF. The CDR3 DNA is TGTGCCAGCAGCCCCCTCCCTGGGACTAGCGACCCCTCCTACAATGAGCAGTTCTTC. The complete variable domain, with remaining parts taken from reference TRBV7-3 and TRBJ2-1, reads GAGVSQTPSNKVTEKGKYVELRCDPISGHTALYWYRQSLGQGPEFLIYFQGTGAADDSGLPNDRFFAVRPEGSVSTLKIQRTERGDSAVYLCASSPLPGTSDPSYNEQFFGPGTRLTVL.

As regards this clonotype: This clone may be a read error of a much larger clone one base away. CDR3 sequence: CASSSRTQETQYF. DNA of the CDR3: TGTGCCAGCAGCTCCCGGACCCAAGAGACCCAGTACTTC. The chain combines TRBV7-8 with TRBJ2-5; D is unresolved. Trimming removed 4 bases at V and 1 base at J, with 7 bases between. Germline V CDR1 and CDR2: SGHVS, FQNEAQ. CDR3 length equals 13 residues.

The rearrangement links TRBV6-1 to TRBJ2-2; 7 bases match TRBD1. The CDR3 loop spans 14 amino acids. From germline, CDR1 is MNHNS and CDR2 SASEGT. The V and J ends lost 11 bases and 0 bases, in that order; junction bases with no gene match: 6. Written as DNA, the CDR3 is TGTGCCGGATCGACAGGGACGAACACCGGGGAGCTGTTTTTT. It is translated as CAGSTGTNTGELFF.

The chain has TRBV13 and TRBJ1-4, with TRBD1 as a possible D gene (6 bases). V was pared by 5 bases and J by 5 bases, with 15 bases between. This CDR3 is built from 15 residues. CDR1 is PRHDT and CDR2 is FYEKMQ in the germline V gene (reference sequence). DNA of the CDR3: TGTGCCAGCAGCCCTACGGGACACCGGAATGAAAAACTGTTTTTT. Translated: CASSPTGHRNEKLFF. The full variable domain, completed using reference TRBV13 and TRBJ1-4, is AAGVIQSPRHLIKEKRETATLKCYPIPRHDTVYWYQQGPGQDPQFLISFYEKMQSDKGSIPDRFSAQQFSDYHSELNMSSLELGDSALYFCASSPTGHRNEKLFFGSGTQLSVL.

Points on this clonotype: The junction shows a germline mismatch at one end, possibly a read error. The chain carries TRBV15 and TRBJ1-1; D is undetermined. The CDR3 sequence is 13 residues long. CDR1 and CDR2 (germline): LNHNV, YYDKDF (reference sequence). Here the CDR3 reads CATCRDVKTEAFF. CDR3 nucleotides: TGTGCCACCTGCAGAGATGTAAAAACTGAAGCTTTCTTT.

This clonotype was recorded at least ten times. The chain has TRBV7-8 and TRBJ1-5, with D perhaps TRBD1 (5 bases). The germline V gene has CDR1 SGHVS and CDR2 FQNEAQ. Trimming removed 1 base at V and 5 bases at J, with 12 bases between. The CDR3 is 15 residues long. The CDR3 nucleotides are TGTGCCAGCAGCTTAGGAGGGGCATGGGATCAGCCCCAGCATTTT. Protein sequence: CASSLGGAWDQPQHF.

This clonotype was counted a few times. The V and J genes are TRBV10-3 and TRBJ1-1, with D possibly TRBD1 on 6 matching bases. The CDR3 has 16 residues. V lost 1 base and J lost 4, with 16 bases in between. Germline V CDR1 and CDR2: ENHRY, SYGVKD. DNA of the CDR3: TGTGCCATCAGTGAGTGGGAGGGGGATTTAGTCACTGAAGCTTTCTTT. Translated, it gives CAISEWEGDLVTEAFF.

This clonotype appeared a few times. The rearrangement links TRBV7-9 to TRBJ2-7; possibly TRBD1 or TRBD2 for D (5 bases each). Germline CDR1 SEHNR, CDR2 FQNEAQ (reference sequence). This CDR3 is 16 amino acids long. With 6 bases removed from V and 0 bases from J, the gap between germline ends came to 18 bases. This CDR3 reads CASSSSGKGTSYEQYF. Here the CDR3 DNA reads TGTGCCAGCAGTTCATCGGGTAAGGGGACCTCCTACGAGCAGTACTTC. Using reference TRBV7-9 and TRBJ2-7 for the parts outside the CDR3, the full variable domain is DTGVSQNPRHKITKRGQNVTFRCDPISEHNRLYWYRQTLGQGPEFLTYFQNEAQLEKSRLLSDRFSAERPKGSFSTLEIQRTEQGDSAMYLCASSSSGKGTSYEQYFGPGTRLTVT.

This clonotype was detected a few times. This rearrangement joins TRBV11-2 to TRBJ2-7; the D is unclear. CDR1 and CDR2 (germline): SGHAT, FQNNGV. V dropped 2 bases and J dropped 3 bases, with 5 bases sitting between them. The CDR3 totals 12 residues. CDR3 amino acids: CASSLFVYEQYF. The CDR3, as DNA: TGTGCCAGCAGCTTATTTGTCTACGAGCAGTACTTC.

This clonotype appeared a few times. The V and J genes are TRBV29-1 and TRBJ2-2; TRBD2 matches at 10 bases. The length of the CDR3 is 14 residues. Germline loops: CDR1 SQVTM, CDR2 ANQGSEA. With V trimmed by 4 bases and J by 6 bases, 5 bases remained unmatched. The CDR3: CSVAVAGGPGELFF. The CDR3 nucleotides are TGCAGCGTTGCAGTAGCGGGAGGACCCGGGGAGCTGTTTTTT.

Relative to its sample, this clonotype is medium-sized. The rearrangement uses TRBV9 and TRBJ2-5, with 7 bases identical to TRBD1. This CDR3 contains 16 residues. J gave up 2 bases and V 3 bases, and 10 bases lay outside the gene matches. Germline CDR1 reads SGDLS; CDR2 reads YYNGEE. CDR3 in amino acids: CASSAPLTGNQETQYF. CDR3 coding DNA: TGTGCCAGCAGCGCACCCCTGACAGGGAATCAAGAGACCCAGTACTTC.

The sample holds many counts of this clonotype. The chain couples TRBV3-1 to TRBJ2-5; possibly TRBD1 or TRBD2 for D (6 bases each). The CDR3 has 14 amino acids. Trimming removed 8 bases from V and 7 bases from J, with 20 bases in between. Germline V gene lookup returns CDR1 LGHDT and CDR2 YNNKEL (reference sequence). The CDR3 spells CASEKVGRGGTQYF. CDR3 DNA: TGTGCCAGCGAGAAGGTCGGGAGAGGGGGGACCCAGTACTTC.

This clonotype was seen ten or more times. The chain is built from TRBV4-1 and TRBJ1-1, with D possibly matching TRBD1 (5 bases). Trimming took off 2 bases at V and 10 bases at J, with 17 bases between the two ends. CDR3 size: 14 residues. The germline CDR1 and CDR2 sequences are MGHRA and YSYEKL. CDR3 loop: CASSQPFEGPGAFF. CDR3 DNA: TGCGCCAGCAGCCAACCCTTTGAGGGGCCAGGAGCTTTCTTT.

This rearrangement joins TRBV5-1 to TRBJ2-2; TRBD2 aligns across 7 bases. Germline V gene lookup returns CDR1 SGHRS and CDR2 YFSETQ. There are 15 residues in the CDR3. The V and J ends lost 4 bases and 9 bases, in that order; junction bases with no gene match: 12. The CDR3 loop reads CASSPQGLERWELFF. CDR3 nucleotide sequence: TGCGCCAGCAGCCCCCAAGGACTAGAGAGGTGGGAGCTGTTTTTT.

In its sample, this clonotype was seen many times. The rearrangement uses TRBV3-1 and TRBJ2-5; a possible D gene is TRBD2 (6 bases). The germline V gene encodes CDR1 LGHDT and CDR2 YNNKEL (reference sequence). The V end lost 3 bases, the J end lost 7 bases, and 12 bases lay between the germline ends. The CDR3 extends over 13 amino acids. The CDR3 DNA is TGTGCCAGCAGCCAGGGACGGGGAGGGACCCAGTACTTC. It codes for CASSQGRGGTQYF.

The chain joins TRBV5-1 to TRBJ1-5; D uncertain. Germline V gene data show CDR1 as SGHRS and CDR2 as YFSETQ. The CDR3 sequence is 13 residues long. V lost 0 bases and J lost 5, with 6 bases in between. This CDR3 is CASSLAPDQPQHF. The CDR3 bases are TGCGCCAGCAGCTTGGCCCCGGATCAGCCCCAGCATTTT.

This clonotype was observed a handful of times. This chain joins TRBV2 and TRBJ2-7; D not resolved. V lost 3 bases and J lost 5, with 14 bases in between. This CDR3 is built from 14 residues. The germline gives CDR1 SNHLY, CDR2 FYNNEI. In DNA, the CDR3 is TGTGCCAGCAGTGACAAATCCTACGCCCACGAGCAGTACTTC. Protein: CASSDKSYAHEQYF.